Shown below are 32 T cell receptor beta chains from a single sample sequenced in a study of STAT5B mutations in CD4+ large granular lymphocyte leukemia. Sequencing used immunoSEQ multiplex PCR; TCRdb keeps in-frame clones, though not all of them. The sample contains some 35,000 clones, approximately 90% of which appear only once. The sequencing input was CD4+ T cells from blood buffy coats. Receptor source: a human donor in good health.

This clone turned up a few times. CDR3 sequence: CASSDPTPPTGYTF. CDR3 coding DNA: TGCGCCAGCAGTGACCCGACCCCCCCTACCGGCTACACCTTC. This chain joins TRBV10-2 and TRBJ1-2; D gene ambiguous. From germline, CDR1 is WSHSY and CDR2 SAAADI. The CDR3 extends over 14 amino acids. Between the trimmed V and J ends, which lost 3 bases and 8 bases, there was a span of 16 bases.

V and J are TRBV28 and TRBJ1-2, with 7 positions matching TRBD1. The germline V gene has CDR1 MDHEN and CDR2 SYDVKM. The V gene end was trimmed by 6 bases and the J gene end by 7 bases; junction bases not matched to a gene: 5. The CDR3 covers 12 residues. The CDR3 coding sequence is TGTGCCAGCAGCAGACAGGGTCTTGGCTACACCTTC. It yields the protein CASSRQGLGYTF.

V and J are TRBV2 and TRBJ1-1, with D uncertain. The CDR3 totals 13 residues. The V gene lost 4 bases and the J gene lost 11 bases, with 17 bases spanning the gap. Germline assignment: CDR1 SNHLY and CDR2 FYNNEI. The CDR3 DNA follows: TGTGCCAGCAGTGTCGGTGGAACGAGGAAGGCTTTCTTT. It translates to CASSVGGTRKAFF.

J is TRBJ2-1 and V is TRBV15, with D maybe TRBD2 (5 bases). With 4 bases removed from V and 8 bases from J, the gap between germline ends came to 9 bases. Germline CDR1 reads LNHNV; CDR2 reads YYDKDF (reference sequence). The CDR3 length is 12 residues. The CDR3 region has the DNA TGTGCCACCAGCACACCGGAGGATGAGCAGTTCTTC. Protein product: CATSTPEDEQFF.

CDR3 sequence: CASSPSTIDTEAFF. The CDR3 bases are TGTGCCAGCTCACCATCTACAATAGACACTGAAGCTTTCTTT. The rearrangement joins TRBV18 to TRBJ1-1; D is unclear. V dropped 2 bases and J dropped 3 bases, with 10 bases sitting between them. CDR1 is KGHSH, CDR2 LQKENI, per germline. The CDR3 has 14 amino acids. The whole variable domain, remainder taken from reference TRBV18 and TRBJ1-1, is NAGVMQNPRHLVRRRGQEARLRCSPMKGHSHVYWYRQLPEEGLKFMVYLQKENIIDESGMPKERFSAEFPKEGPSILRIQQVVRGDSAAYFCASSPSTIDTEAFFGQGTRLTVV.

V gene TRBV7-2 combines with J gene TRBJ1-1; maybe TRBD1 (5 bases). In germline, CDR1 is SGHTA, CDR2 FQGNSA. V lost 4 bases and J 10 bases, leaving 22 bases between the germline ends. This CDR3 is built from 15 residues. This CDR3 is CASSSRDSAGEGAFF. The CDR3, as DNA: TGTGCCAGCAGCTCAAGGGACTCGGCGGGGGAGGGAGCTTTCTTT. The variable domain in full, with the rest retrieved from reference TRBV7-2 and TRBJ1-1, is GAGVSQSPSNKVTEKGKDVELRCDPISGHTALYWYRQSLGQGLEFLIYFQGNSAPDKSGLPSDRFSAERTGGSVSTLTIQRTQQEDSAVYLCASSSRDSAGEGAFFGQGTRLTVV.

The gene calls are TRBV7-9 and TRBJ2-5; TRBD2 aligns across 7 bases. The CDR3 consists of 17 residues. J was trimmed by 0 bases and V by 2 bases; bases with no gene match: 9. Germline V lookup: CDR1 SEHNR, CDR2 FQNEAQ (reference sequence). DNA of the CDR3: TGTGCCAGCAGCTTACGAGTAGCGGGTCCCGACCAAGAGACCCAGTACTTC. This translates into CASSLRVAGPDQETQYF.

The CDR3 region has the DNA TGTTCCTACTCGAAGGCAGGGGACGCCTACGAGCAGTACTTC. Its protein product is CSYSKAGDAYEQYF. The chain has TRBV6-1 and TRBJ2-7, with D maybe TRBD1 (6 bases). Germline CDR1 reads MNHNS; CDR2 reads SASEGT. The CDR3 has 14 residues.

The J gene is TRBJ1-3, the V gene TRBV11-2, with D perhaps matching TRBD1 (6 bases). Trimming took 3 bases from V and 0 from J, leaving 12 bases between them. Germline CDR1 reads SGHAT; CDR2 reads FQNNGV. CDR3 length equals 16 residues. The CDR3 loop is CASSFLRGLSGNTIYF. The CDR3 DNA reads TGTGCCAGCAGCTTTCTCAGGGGTCTCTCTGGAAACACCATATATTTT.

The genes are TRBV6-5 and TRBJ2-7; no firm D call. V was shortened by 2 bases and J by 2 bases, with 13 bases between the two germline ends. CDR3 length: 15 residues. Germline lookup yields CDR1 MNHEY and CDR2 SVGAGI. The CDR3 sequence is CASSYGPQGAYEQYF. DNA for the CDR3: TGTGCCAGCAGTTACGGGCCTCAAGGCGCCTACGAGCAGTACTTC.

The chain carries TRBV4-1 and TRBJ2-3; unclear D gene. Trimming took off 1 base at V and 6 bases at J, with 11 bases between the two ends. The germline gives CDR1 MGHRA, CDR2 YSYEKL. This CDR3 comprises 14 residues. This CDR3 is CASSQATKSDTQYF. In DNA, the CDR3 is TGCGCCAGCAGCCAAGCCACTAAGTCTGATACGCAGTATTTT.

The chain joins TRBV7-3 to TRBJ2-4, with D perhaps TRBD1 (6 bases). Germline V gives CDR1 SGHTA, CDR2 FQGTGA. Between the trimmed V and J ends, which lost 5 bases and 7 bases, there was a span of 15 bases. The CDR3 has 14 residues. The CDR3 DNA reads TGTGCCAGCAGCCCAGGGGTCAGGGACAACATTCAGTACTTC. It codes for CASSPGVRDNIQYF.

As to this clone: The sample holds other DNA sequences that translate to the same CDR3. The genes are TRBV18 and TRBJ1-1; no clear D gene. The CDR3 runs 13 residues. V lost 2 bases and J 3 bases, leaving 7 bases between the germline ends. Germline V gene lookup returns CDR1 KGHSH and CDR2 LQKENI. CDR3 region: CASSPGRDTEAFF. DNA for the CDR3: TGTGCCAGCTCACCAGGGAGAGACACTGAAGCTTTCTTT.

The chain joins TRBV11-1 to TRBJ1-2; 7 bases are shared with TRBD1. V lost 5 bases and J lost 2; bases outside the gene matches: 2. CDR1 and CDR2 from the germline V gene are SGHAT and FQDESV (reference sequence). This CDR3 spans 13 amino acids. DNA for the CDR3: TGTGCCAGCAGCCCGGACAGGAACTATGGCTACACCTTC. Protein: CASSPDRNYGYTF.

V usage is TRBV4-3 and J usage is TRBJ1-2; D remains ambiguous. Per germline, CDR1 LGHNA and CDR2 YSLEER. Trimming took off 0 bases at V and 4 bases at J, with 12 bases between the two ends. CDR3 length equals 15 residues. The chain's CDR3 is CASSQEFEGIYGYTF. The CDR3 nucleotides read TGCGCCAGCAGCCAAGAGTTCGAGGGAATCTATGGCTACACCTTC.

The rearrangement uses TRBV19 and TRBJ2-7; D is perhaps TRBD2 (6 bases). The CDR3 totals 15 residues. V was pared by 1 base and J by 5 bases, with 15 bases between. Germline V gives CDR1 LNHDA, CDR2 SQIVND (reference sequence). The DNA for the CDR3 is TGTGCCAGTAGTATAGCCTGGGAGGTCCGGAACGAGCAGTACTTC. Translation gives CASSIAWEVRNEQYF.

The chain uses TRBV27 and TRBJ1-4, with D unresolved. V lost 6 bases, J lost 0 bases, and 14 bases lay in between. Looked up from germline, CDR1 is MNHEY and CDR2 is SMNVEV (reference sequence). This CDR3 has 16 amino acids. The CDR3 DNA is TGTGCCAGCAGCCCCCTTGACCCTGCAACTAATGAAAAACTGTTTTTT. This encodes CASSPLDPATNEKLFF.

The rearrangement links TRBV11-2 to TRBJ2-7; 13 nucleotides align to TRBD2. V lost 3 bases and J lost 7; bases outside the gene matches: 6. The V gene's germline CDR1 is SGHAT and CDR2 FQNNGV. The CDR3 loop spans 15 amino acids. CDR3 region: CASSFRTSGGLEQYF. Here the CDR3 DNA reads TGTGCCAGCAGCTTCCGGACTAGCGGGGGCCTTGAGCAGTACTTC.

The CDR3 bases are TGTGCCAGCAGCTTTGGGGAAACCAAAAACATTCAGTACTTC. As protein: CASSFGETKNIQYF. The chain joins TRBV5-4 to TRBJ2-4; the D is unclear. The germline V gene encodes CDR1 SGHNT and CDR2 YYREEE (reference sequence). The CDR3 has 14 residues. V was shortened by 2 bases and J by 2 bases, with 8 bases between the two germline ends.

The genes are TRBV9 and TRBJ1-2; D is undetermined. The CDR3 sequence is 13 residues long. The V end was cut by 1 base, the J end by 8 bases, with 12 bases between. Looked up from germline, CDR1 is SGDLS and CDR2 is YYNGEE. In DNA, the CDR3 is TGTGCCAGCAGCGTACAGGCCGGTCAGGGCTACACCTTC. This encodes CASSVQAGQGYTF.

This clone was found once. The chain carries TRBV7-7 and TRBJ1-1; D possibly corresponds to TRBD1 (6 bases). The germline CDR1 and CDR2 sequences are SSHAT and FNYEAQ (reference sequence). This CDR3 has 14 residues. Trimming cost V 3 bases and J 4 bases, with 12 bases left between them. In DNA form, the CDR3 reads TGTGCCAGCAGCTTGGACAGCGTTTCCACTGAAGCTTTCTTT. Translated: CASSLDSVSTEAFF.

The V call is TRBV9, the J call TRBJ2-5, with D perhaps matching TRBD2 (6 bases). Germline-derived CDR1 and CDR2 are SGDLS and YYNGEE. The CDR3 loop spans 14 amino acids. V was cut by 4 bases and J by 0 bases, with 10 bases left in between. Written as DNA, the CDR3 is TGTGCCAGCAGCCTTGGGGGGTACCAAGAGACCCAGTACTTC. This codes for CASSLGGYQETQYF.

The chain is built from TRBV9 and TRBJ1-6; D not certain. V was shortened by 4 bases and J by 10 bases, with 15 bases between the two germline ends. This CDR3 is built from 14 residues. Germline CDR1 and CDR2: SGDLS and YYNGEE. The CDR3 loop is CASSPSEISSPLHF. The CDR3 DNA follows: TGTGCCAGCAGCCCAAGTGAGATTTCCTCACCCCTCCACTTT.

This chain joins TRBV20-1 and TRBJ2-3; unclear D gene. V lost 5 bases and J lost 12, with 15 bases in between. There are 11 residues in the CDR3. Germline CDR1 is DFQATT and CDR2 is SNEGSKA (reference sequence). The CDR3 DNA is TGCAGTGCTGACTCCATGGCAGTACAGTATTTT. Residues: CSADSMAVQYF.

The chain joins TRBV7-3 to TRBJ2-3, with no clear D. This CDR3 has 13 amino acids. Trimming shortened V by 1 base and J by 3 bases, and 5 bases separated the two germline ends. Looked up from germline, CDR1 is SGHTA and CDR2 is FQGTGA. CDR3 in DNA: TGTGCCAGCAGCTTAATGATAACAGATACGCAGTATTTT. Protein sequence: CASSLMITDTQYF.

This chain uses TRBV7-6 with TRBJ2-1, with TRBD1 identical over 9 bases. V shed 5 bases, J shed 10 bases, and the junction held 12 bases outside the gene matches. Germline lookup yields CDR1 SGHVS and CDR2 FNYEAQ. The length of the CDR3 is 15 residues. CDR3 protein: CASSPYRGRRGEQFF. The CDR3 coding sequence is TGTGCCAGCAGCCCATACAGGGGGCGCAGGGGGGAGCAGTTCTTC. Drawing the rest from reference TRBV7-6 and TRBJ2-1, the complete variable domain is GAGVSQSPRYKVTKRGQDVALRCDPISGHVSLYWYRQALGQGPEFLTYFNYEAQQDKSGLPNDRFSAERPEGSISTLTIQRTEQRDSAMYRCASSPYRGRRGEQFFGPGTRLTVL.

This chain uses TRBV9 with TRBJ1-2, with 10 bases lining up with TRBD1. Trimming at V came to 6 bases and at J to 5 bases, leaving 7 bases not matched to a gene. The CDR3 is made up of 14 amino acids. Per germline, CDR1 SGDLS and CDR2 YYNGEE. The CDR3 DNA sequence: TGTGCCAGCACGGGGGACAGGGGTTGGTATGGCTACACCTTC. It encodes CASTGDRGWYGYTF.

In this sample, this clone turned up once. The chain links TRBV27 to TRBJ1-2, with TRBD1 as a possible D gene (5 bases). Trimming pared 0 bases from V and 7 bases from J, leaving 12 bases between. Germline assignment: CDR1 MNHEY and CDR2 SMNVEV (reference sequence). This CDR3 has 14 residues. CDR3 protein: CASSLSWTSGGYTF. The DNA for the CDR3 is TGTGCCAGCAGTTTATCCTGGACATCCGGTGGCTACACCTTC.

The V call is TRBV7-2, the J call TRBJ2-1, with 11 nucleotides matching TRBD2. The V segment lost 4 bases and the J segment 4 bases; nucleotides outside the gene matches: 3. Germline CDR1 SGHTA, CDR2 FQGNSA. The CDR3 extends over 15 amino acids. CDR3 in amino acids: CASSSTSGIYNEQFF. CDR3 nucleotides: TGTGCCAGCAGCTCGACTAGCGGGATTTACAATGAGCAGTTCTTC.

V is TRBV2 and J is TRBJ1-2; 7 bases agree with TRBD1. CDR1 and CDR2 from the germline V gene are SNHLY and FYNNEI. This CDR3 region has 12 residues. The J segment lost 3 bases and the V segment lost 8 bases, leaving 3 bases of the junction unmatched. The CDR3 is CASGDRDYGYTF. The CDR3 region has the DNA TGTGCCAGCGGAGACAGGGACTATGGCTACACCTTC.

The chain combines TRBV6-6 with TRBJ1-4, with D maybe TRBD1 (6 bases). Germline V gene data show CDR1 as MNHNY and CDR2 as SVGAGI (reference sequence). V dropped 6 bases and J dropped 12 bases, with 26 bases sitting between them. This CDR3 has 16 residues. CDR3 sequence reads: CASRSGAGSPNEQLFF. Here the CDR3 DNA reads TGTGCCAGCAGGTCAGGGGCAGGGAGCCCTAATGAGCAACTGTTTTTT.

The rearrangement joins TRBV4-3 to TRBJ2-1, with 9 positions matching TRBD1. CDR3 size: 15 residues. J was trimmed by 13 bases and V by 3 bases; bases with no gene match: 13. Germline CDR1 reads LGHNA; CDR2 reads YSLEER. The CDR3 coding sequence is TGCGCCAGCAGCCAGAATAGCGCCGGGACAGGGATACAGTTCTTC. It translates to CASSQNSAGTGIQFF.